This is a list of T cell receptor beta chains from one sample in a study of blood T cell repertoires in COVID-19. Method: immunoSEQ multiplex PCR; TCRdb's copy keeps in-frame clones and lacks some. Found here are roughly 250,000 clones, around 87% of them singletons; the top ten hold approximately 2.3%. The sample comprised peripheral blood. These receptors were taken from a woman aged 45-60 years with acute or convalescent COVID-19. The conserved cysteine and the conserved F or W are not part of the CDR3 here.

J gene,V gene,CDR3 protein
TRBJ1-4,TRBV9,ASSPGNEKLF
TRBJ2-7,TRBV30,AWSVGSLYEQY
TRBJ2-7,TRBV11-2,ASSTLAGGSEQY
TRBJ2-7,TRBV18,ASSPRGDRGLHEQY
TRBJ1-5,TRBV2,ASTGGQGGQPQH
TRBJ1-5,TRBV19,ASSIGLPNQPQH
TRBJ2-1,TRBV11-3,ASSLGTRTSDEQF
TRBJ2-1,TRBV24-1,ATASGGSYNEQF
TRBJ1-1,TRBV7-2,ASSLQGALNTEAF
TRBJ1-1,TRBV7-2,ASSPRTSMNTEAF
TRBJ1-3,TRBV19,ASSIPNSGNTIY
TRBJ2-2,TRBV28,ASRKQGAGTGELF
TRBJ2-3,TRBV28,ASSLGGASSTDTQY
TRBJ2-1,TRBV20-1,SASPPGQGDNEQF
TRBJ1-1,TRBV28,ASSLVTSSLRNTEAF
TRBJ1-4,TRBV13,ASSLAGAGDNEKLF
TRBJ2-7,TRBV29-1,SVVYLAGVRFGYEQY